This T cell receptor beta chain came from a study of patients and donors after allogeneic stem cell transplantation. By share, this clonotype ranks as medium-sized (0.01 to 0.1%). TCRdb re-called the RT-PCR reads through MiXCR, storing one row per CDR3 protein. The sample includes 950 or so distinct CDR3 sequences, approximately 0.42% of them seen just once. The CDR3 spans 15 residues. The germline CDR1 and CDR2 sequences are SGHTA and FQGNSA. V lost 0 bases to trimming and J lost 5 bases, with 14 bases between them. This chain links TRBV7-2 with TRBJ2-7; D could derive from TRBD1 or TRBD2 (5 bases each). The sequenced material came from blood, either unsorted or a sorted T cell fraction (not recorded which). This receptor was identified in a human donor who was either an allogeneic HSCT recipient or a stem cell or donor lymphocyte infusion donor (not recorded which). It is not recorded whose cells these are; they may come from a transplant donor. The CDR3 region is CASSLAGRARDEQYF. The CDR3 coding sequence is TGTGCCAGCAGCTTAGCTGGCAGGGCGCGGGACGAGCAGTACTTC.